Presented here are 30 T cell receptor beta chains from one specimen sequenced in a study of identical twins. TCRdb reprocessed the 5' RACE reads with MiXCR, giving one entry per CDR3 protein. The sample has around 100,000 distinct CDR3 sequences, 5.9% seen once; the top ten hold roughly 12%. The specimen was memory T cells sorted from blood. The receptors come from a woman in her forties or fifties in good health.

This clonotype was detected many times. This chain connects TRBV15 to TRBJ1-1, with 8 bases identical to TRBD1. The CDR3 length is 12 residues. The ends lost 2 bases at V and 8 bases at J; junction bases unmatched: 1. Germline V gene sequence: CDR1 LNHNV, CDR2 YYDKDF (reference sequence). For the CDR3, the DNA is TGTGCCACCAGCAGATGGACAGGGGAAGCTTTCTTT. As protein: CATSRWTGEAFF.

This clonotype was seen repeatedly, ten times or more. The chain joins TRBV27 to TRBJ2-1, with 9 bases matching TRBD2. The CDR3 extends over 17 amino acids. The J segment lost 7 bases and the V segment lost 3 bases, leaving 13 bases of the junction unmatched. Germline V gene data show CDR1 as MNHEY and CDR2 as SMNVEV (reference sequence). The CDR3 is CASSFDWREGIQNEQFF. The CDR3, as DNA: TGTGCCAGCAGTTTCGATTGGCGGGAGGGCATTCAGAATGAGCAGTTCTTC.

There are a few counts of this clonotype. The chain recombines TRBV5-8 with TRBJ1-2, with a tentative D call TRBD1 (6 bases). Trimming took off 5 bases at V and 6 bases at J, with 14 bases between the two ends. The germline V gene encodes CDR1 SGHTS and CDR2 YDEGEE. This CDR3 has 13 amino acids. In nucleotides, the CDR3 is TGTGCCAGCAGACTCGGACAGACAGATGGCTACACCTTC. Translation: CASRLGQTDGYTF.

This clonotype was seen a few times. This chain links TRBV3-1 with TRBJ2-4; 9 bases fit TRBD2. The CDR3 runs 13 residues. Looked up from germline, CDR1 is LGHDT and CDR2 is YNNKEL (reference sequence). V gave up 4 bases and J gave up 7 bases; unmatched junction bases: 2. CDR3: CASSRTSANIQYF. The CDR3 bases are TGTGCCAGCAGCCGGACTAGCGCTAACATTCAGTACTTC. Full variable domain (outside the CDR3, taken from reference TRBV3-1 and TRBJ2-4): DTAVSQTPKYLVTQMGNDKSIKCEQNLGHDTMYWYKQDSKKFLKIMFSYNNKELIINETVPNRFSPKSPDKAHLNLHINSLELGDSAVYFCASSRTSANIQYFGAGTRLSVL.

This clonotype was found many times. V usage is TRBV12-3 or TRBV12-4 and J usage is TRBJ2-2; 10 nucleotides agree with TRBD1. Trimming cost V 1 base and J 4 bases; bases outside gene matches: 6. The CDR3 runs 17 residues. DNA of the CDR3: TGTGCCAGCAGTTTAGAGGGGACAGGGGTGAGCACCGGGGAGCTGTTTTTT. This sequence encodes CASSLEGTGVSTGELFF.

This clonotype was seen at least ten times. The chain recombines TRBV24-1 with TRBJ2-2; no reliable D call. Germline lookup yields CDR1 KGHDR and CDR2 SFDVKD. This CDR3 has 13 amino acids. The V gene lost 1 base and the J gene lost 4 bases, with 3 bases spanning the gap. As DNA, the CDR3 is TGTGCCACCAGTGATTTAATCACCGGGGAGCTGTTTTTT. Translation: CATSDLITGELFF.

This clonotype has ten or more counts. V gene TRBV7-9 combines with J gene TRBJ2-7, with TRBD1 matching over 7 bases. Germline CDR1 is SEHNR and CDR2 is FQNEAQ (reference sequence). The trim removed 2 bases at V and 2 bases at J, leaving 9 bases unmatched. CDR3 length: 16 amino acids. Here the CDR3 DNA reads TGTGCCAGCAGCTTAATCCGAAGGGACAGCACCTACGAGCAGTACTTC. Translation: CASSLIRRDSTYEQYF.

This clonotype was counted at least ten times. This rearrangement joins TRBV20-1 to TRBJ2-1; D is ambiguous. Germline CDR1 is DFQATT and CDR2 is SNEGSKA (reference sequence). V was cut by 4 bases and J by 10 bases, with 11 bases left in between. This CDR3 is 11 amino acids long. CDR3 residues: CSATPQDEQFF. The CDR3 bases are TGCAGTGCTACTCCCCAGGACGAGCAGTTCTTC.

This clonotype appeared a few times. The chain uses TRBV2 and TRBJ1-5; D gene ambiguous. Germline V gene data show CDR1 as SNHLY and CDR2 as FYNNEI. Trimming removed 7 bases at V and 7 bases at J, with 17 bases between. The CDR3 runs 14 residues. The CDR3 nucleotides are TGTGCCAGCAAGCAGACTGGGAGAGAGCAGCCCCAGCATTTT. This codes for CASKQTGREQPQHF.

This clonotype was seen at least ten times. The rearrangement links TRBV20-1 to TRBJ2-3; 9 nucleotides line up with TRBD2. Germline values: CDR1 DFQATT, CDR2 SNEGSKA (reference sequence). This CDR3 spans 15 amino acids. Germline trimming cut 3 bases from V and 5 bases from J; bases unmatched to any gene: 9. The CDR3 DNA follows: TGCAGTGCTAGCCCCCTAGCGGGAACTCGAGATACGCAGTATTTT. Protein: CSASPLAGTRDTQYF.

This clonotype was seen at least ten times. The gene calls are TRBV7-3 and TRBJ2-1; TRBD2 aligns across 9 bases. The J segment lost 9 bases and the V segment lost 4 bases, leaving 4 bases of the junction unmatched. The CDR3 spans 13 residues. Germline V lookup: CDR1 SGHTA, CDR2 FQGTGA. The CDR3 sequence is CASSYKTSGEQFF. The CDR3 nucleotides read TGTGCCAGCAGCTATAAGACTAGCGGTGAGCAGTTCTTC. Full variable domain (outside the CDR3, taken from reference TRBV7-3 and TRBJ2-1): GAGVSQTPSNKVTEKGKYVELRCDPISGHTALYWYRQSLGQGPEFLIYFQGTGAADDSGLPNDRFFAVRPEGSVSTLKIQRTERGDSAVYLCASSYKTSGEQFFGPGTRLTVL.

There are many counts of this clonotype. V is TRBV7-8 and J is TRBJ2-1, with D possibly being TRBD1 (5 bases). The CDR3 covers 13 residues. Germline CDR1 reads SGHVS; CDR2 reads FQNEAQ. Trimming shortened V by 1 base and J by 9 bases, and 10 bases separated the two germline ends. The CDR3 protein is CASSLDRKAEQFF. For the CDR3, the DNA is TGTGCCAGCAGCTTAGACAGGAAGGCTGAGCAGTTCTTC.

This clonotype was observed many times. The gene calls are TRBV7-3 and TRBJ2-3; TRBD1 agrees at 8 bases. CDR1 is SGHTA, CDR2 FQGTGA, per germline. J gave up 4 bases and V 6 bases, and 3 bases lay outside the gene matches. The CDR3 extends over 13 amino acids. The CDR3 region has the DNA TGTGCCAGCAGTCGACAGGGGTCAGATACGCAGTATTTT. Translation: CASSRQGSDTQYF.

This clonotype was recorded many times. V usage is TRBV24-1 and J usage is TRBJ2-1; TRBD2 is a possible D gene (6 bases). This CDR3 spans 15 amino acids. Deletions cut 3 bases from V and 7 bases from J, with 15 bases between. The germline CDR1 and CDR2 sequences are KGHDR and SFDVKD. The CDR3 is CATSDPLGLKNEQFF. CDR3 in DNA: TGTGCCACCAGTGATCCCTTGGGACTGAAAAATGAGCAGTTCTTC.

The sample holds many counts of this clonotype. The chain is built from TRBV12-3 or TRBV12-4 and TRBJ1-1; D might be TRBD1 (5 bases). V was trimmed by 6 bases and J by 3 bases, leaving 11 bases between them. The CDR3 covers 13 residues. CDR3 coding DNA: TGTGCCAGCAGCCTGGACATAGACACTGAAGCTTTCTTT. This sequence encodes CASSLDIDTEAFF.

The J gene is TRBJ2-2, the V gene TRBV7-6; D unclear. The CDR3 runs to 15 residues. Germline V gives CDR1 SGHVS, CDR2 FNYEAQ. Trimming pared 1 base from V and 0 bases from J, leaving 6 bases between. CDR3 region: CASSLGQANTGELFF. The CDR3 DNA is TGTGCCAGCAGCTTAGGGCAGGCGAACACCGGGGAGCTGTTTTTT.

This clonotype has at least ten counts. The rearrangement joins TRBV2 to TRBJ2-7; perhaps TRBD1 as D (7 bases). CDR3 length equals 15 residues. CDR1 SNHLY and CDR2 FYNNEI come from the germline V gene. The V end was cut by 3 bases, the J end by 4 bases, with 16 bases between. CDR3 DNA sequence: TGTGCCAGCAGTGAGGTAGGAGGGGGCGATTACGAGCAGTACTTC. Protein sequence: CASSEVGGGDYEQYF.

This clonotype was seen only a few times. The chain carries TRBV30 and TRBJ1-1; D not resolved. Germline V CDR1 and CDR2: GTSNPN, SVGIG (reference sequence). V lost 4 bases and J lost 0, with 15 bases in between. The CDR3 has 15 residues. The CDR3 DNA is TGTGCCTGGACCCGGTTGACGCGGTTGAACACTGAAGCTTTCTTT. This codes for CAWTRLTRLNTEAFF.

In this sample, this clonotype turned up many times. The V call is TRBV7-8, the J call TRBJ2-1, with 7 bases matching TRBD2. CDR1 SGHVS and CDR2 FQNEAQ come from the germline V gene. The CDR3 spans 16 residues. The junction had 10 bases not matched to a gene; V was cut back by 1 base and J by 7 bases. The CDR3 reads CASSLDWAGEGNEQFF. The CDR3 region has the DNA TGTGCCAGCAGCTTAGATTGGGCGGGAGAGGGGAATGAGCAGTTCTTC.

This clonotype was counted many times. The chain is built from TRBV7-8 and TRBJ1-2, with a tentative D call TRBD1 (6 bases). Germline V gene lookup returns CDR1 SGHVS and CDR2 FQNEAQ. V lost 2 bases and J 8 bases, leaving 21 bases between the germline ends. This CDR3 is built from 16 residues. In DNA, the CDR3 is TGTGCCAGCAGCTTAAAATGGGGGGCGAGTACAGGGGGCTACACCTTC. Amino acids: CASSLKWGASTGGYTF. Looking up the rest from reference TRBV7-8 and TRBJ1-2 gives the full variable domain: GAGVSQSPRYKVAKRGQDVALRCDPISGHVSLFWYQQALGQGPEFLTYFQNEAQLDKSGLPSDRFFAERPEGSVSTLKIQRTQQEDSAVYLCASSLKWGASTGGYTFGSGTRLTVV.

V and J are TRBV5-4 and TRBJ2-5; 8 positions agree with TRBD1. Germline CDR1 is SGHNT and CDR2 is YYREEE (reference sequence). The CDR3 runs to 15 residues. Trimming at V came to 5 bases and at J to 1 base, leaving 7 bases not matched to a gene. The CDR3 here is CASSLQGVTQETQYF. The CDR3 DNA reads as TGTGCCAGCAGTTTACAGGGGGTCACCCAAGAGACCCAGTACTTC.

This clonotype was observed many times. The V and J genes are TRBV5-5 and TRBJ2-1, with D hard to call. Trimming pared 0 bases from V and 10 bases from J, leaving 11 bases between. Germline lookup yields CDR1 SGHKS and CDR2 YYEKEE (reference sequence). CDR3 size: 13 residues. For the CDR3, the DNA is TGTGCCAGCAGCTTGGATTATGGCAGGGAGCAGTTCTTC. Translating it yields CASSLDYGREQFF.

This clonotype has ten or more counts. CDR3: CSVRETGPETQYF. In DNA form, the CDR3 reads TGCAGCGTTCGGGAGACAGGGCCAGAGACCCAGTACTTC. This sequence joins TRBV29-1 and TRBJ2-5; possible D gene TRBD1, 7 bases. The V gene's germline CDR1 is SQVTM and CDR2 ANQGSEA. This CDR3 contains 13 residues. The V end lost 5 bases, the J end lost 4 bases, and 14 bases lay between the germline ends. The whole variable domain, filled in from reference TRBV29-1 and TRBJ2-5, reads SAVISQKPSRDICQRGTSLTIQCQVDSQVTMMFWYRQQPGQSLTLIATANQGSEATYESGFVIDKFPISRPNLTFSTLTVSNMSPEDSSIYLCSVRETGPETQYFGPGTRLLVL.

This chain joins TRBV20-1 and TRBJ2-1; 7 bases are shared with TRBD1. V was pared by 4 bases and J by 8 bases, with 8 bases of the junction left unmatched. The CDR3 loop spans 13 amino acids. Germline loops: CDR1 DFQATT, CDR2 SNEGSKA (reference sequence). CDR3 sequence: CSATSSTGDEQFF. For the CDR3, the DNA is TGCAGTGCTACCTCCTCCACAGGGGATGAGCAGTTCTTC.

This clonotype was seen ten or more times. The genes are TRBV4-2 and TRBJ2-1; a weak D match, TRBD2 (6 bases). V lost 0 bases to trimming and J lost 9 bases, with 15 bases between them. The CDR3 runs to 15 residues. The germline V gene encodes CDR1 LGHNA and CDR2 YNFKEQ. The CDR3, as DNA: TGTGCCAGCAGCCAAGAAGAGACTAGTTGGAGTGAGCAGTTCTTC. It is translated as CASSQEETSWSEQFF.

In this sample, this clonotype turned up many times. This chain joins TRBV14 and TRBJ1-5; no firm D call. The CDR3 spans 16 residues. In germline, CDR1 is SGHDN, CDR2 FVKESK. V lost 1 base to trimming and J lost 5 bases, with 15 bases between them. The CDR3 DNA reads as TGTGCCAGCAGCCAAGTTGGTGAAGCGTCCGATCAGCCCCAGCATTTT. As protein: CASSQVGEASDQPQHF. Together with reference TRBV14 and TRBJ1-5, the CDR3 gives the full variable domain: EAGVTQFPSHSVIEKGQTVTLRCDPISGHDNLYWYRRVMGKEIKFLLHFVKESKQDESGMPNNRFLAERTGGTYSTLKVQPAELEDSGVYFCASSQVGEASDQPQHFGDGTRLSIL.

The gene calls are TRBV20-1 and TRBJ2-3; 7 nucleotides line up with TRBD1. J lost 2 bases, V lost 6 bases, and 11 bases had no gene match. The CDR3 sequence is 15 residues long. The germline CDR1 and CDR2 sequences are DFQATT and SNEGSKA (reference sequence). Here the CDR3 DNA reads TGCAGTGCCTCCGACAGGGAGAGACTCACAGATACGCAGTATTTT. This encodes CSASDRERLTDTQYF.

This clonotype was seen many times. The gene calls are TRBV6-1 and TRBJ1-5; TRBD1 agrees at 8 bases. CDR3 length: 14 residues. CDR1 MNHNS and CDR2 SASEGT come from the germline V gene. V lost 5 bases to trimming and J lost 7 bases; unmatched junction nucleotides: 7. CDR3: CASSRTGLEQPQHF. The CDR3 DNA is TGTGCCAGCAGTAGGACAGGGTTGGAACAGCCCCAGCATTTT.

This clonotype was picked up a small number of times. The chain has TRBV19 and TRBJ2-3; 8 positions agree with TRBD1. In germline, CDR1 is LNHDA, CDR2 SQIVND (reference sequence). Losses at the gene ends were 0 bases for V and 4 bases for J; bases not matched to a gene: 12. This CDR3 contains 18 residues. Here the CDR3 DNA reads TGTGCCAGTAGTATAGACCCCCCCGGACAGGGAGCGGCAGATACGCAGTATTTT. Protein sequence: CASSIDPPGQGAADTQYF.

This clonotype appeared many times. V usage is TRBV12-3 or TRBV12-4 and J usage is TRBJ1-5; 7 nucleotides agree with TRBD1. This CDR3 region has 16 residues. V shed 6 bases and J 7 bases; nucleotides not matched to a gene: 15. In DNA form, the CDR3 reads TGTGCCAGCAGCCCACAGTCCCCATTAGGGGGCCAGCCCCAGCATTTT. Its protein product is CASSPQSPLGGQPQHF.